This record covers a single T cell receptor (beta chain). Germline V gives CDR1 SGHTA, CDR2 FQGNSA. This CDR3 comprises 18 residues. V was pared by 0 bases and J by 1 base, with 9 bases of the junction left unmatched. This sample is drawn from a study of T-cell reconstitution after alpha-beta-depleted transplantation in children. The library targeted TCRbeta and was prepared with unique molecular identifiers. TCRdb independently ran MiXCR on the PCR reads; one entry per CDR3 protein. The sample records fewer than 700,000 distinct CDR3 sequences, 10% to 15% being singletons. The source was PBMCs, mostly from graft donor cells, collected 360 days after TCRalphabeta/CD19-depleted stem cell transplant. The chain recombines TRBV7-2 with TRBJ2-1; 7 nucleotides match TRBD2. The clonotype was recovered from a male patient younger than 18 who had a stem cell transplant for acute myeloid leukemia, so the T cells may come from the graft donor. CDR3 DNA sequence: TGTGCCAGCAGCTTAGCGCCTCCGGCGGGAGCGTCCTACAATGAGCAGTTCTTC. Protein: CASSLAPPAGASYNEQFF.